This T cell receptor (beta chain) was identified in a study of CD8+CD57+ T cells in acquired aplastic anemia. Profiling of TCR beta VDJ combinations and CDR3 sequences used genomic DNA as template. TCRdb used MiXCR to reprocess the reads, holding one entry per CDR3 protein. Found here are about 190,000 distinct CDR3 sequences, less than 65% of them singletons; the top ten hold approximately 15%. This clonotype was detected only a few times. The CDR3 has 13 amino acids. V lost 6 bases and J 1 base, leaving 13 bases between the germline ends. In germline, CDR1 is DFQATT, CDR2 SNEGSKA (reference sequence).

This TCR derives from a human donor in good health, serving as a control. The rearrangement joins TRBV20-1 to TRBJ2-7; D remains ambiguous. The sequencing input was sorted CD4+, CD8+, or CD8+CD57+ T cells (not recorded which) from PBMCs. CDR3 in amino acids: CSAHPRTSYEQYF. The CDR3 DNA is TGCAGTGCCCACCCCCGCACGTCCTACGAGCAGTACTTC.